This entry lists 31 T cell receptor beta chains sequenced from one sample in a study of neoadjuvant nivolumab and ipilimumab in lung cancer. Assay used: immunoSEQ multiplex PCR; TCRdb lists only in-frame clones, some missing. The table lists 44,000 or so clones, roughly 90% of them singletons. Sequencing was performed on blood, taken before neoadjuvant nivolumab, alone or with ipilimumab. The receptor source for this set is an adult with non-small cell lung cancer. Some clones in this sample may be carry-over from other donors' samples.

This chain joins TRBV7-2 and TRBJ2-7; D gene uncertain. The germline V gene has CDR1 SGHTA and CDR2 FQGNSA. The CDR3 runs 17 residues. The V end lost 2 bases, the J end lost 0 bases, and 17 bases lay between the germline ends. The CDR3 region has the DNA TGTGCCAGCAGCTTAATTCTATGGACCCCAAGCTCCTACGAGCAGTACTTC. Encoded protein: CASSLILWTPSSYEQYF.

The DNA for the CDR3 is TGCGCCAGCCACACCGACCGGGGGAATGAGCAGTTCTTC. Translation gives CASHTDRGNEQFF. The rearrangement joins TRBV5-1 to TRBJ2-1; possibly TRBD2 for D (6 bases). CDR1 is SGHRS, CDR2 YFSETQ, per germline. This CDR3 has 13 amino acids. Trimming cost V 7 bases and J 7 bases, with 15 bases left between them. The entire variable domain, with the rest obtained from reference TRBV5-1 and TRBJ2-1, is as follows: KAGVTQTPRYLIKTRGQQVTLSCSPISGHRSVSWYQQTPGQGLQFLFEYFSETQRNKGNFPGRFSGRQFSNSRSEMNVSTLELGDSALYLCASHTDRGNEQFFGPGTRLTVL.

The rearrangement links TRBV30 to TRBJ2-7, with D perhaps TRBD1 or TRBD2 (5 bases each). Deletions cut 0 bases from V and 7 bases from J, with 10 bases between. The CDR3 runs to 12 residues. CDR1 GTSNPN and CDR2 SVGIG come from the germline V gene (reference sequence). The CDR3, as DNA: TGTGCCTGGAGTGTAATGGGGGAGGAGCAGTACTTC. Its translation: CAWSVMGEEQYF.

CDR3 region: CASSPGIRSRGANVLTF. The DNA for the CDR3 is TGTGCCAGCAGCCCAGGGATCCGCTCAAGGGGGGCCAACGTCCTGACTTTC. This sequence joins TRBV7-2 and TRBJ2-6; D perhaps matches TRBD1 (5 bases). The germline V gene encodes CDR1 SGHTA and CDR2 FQGNSA. CDR3 size: 17 residues. Trimming cost V 5 bases and J 4 bases, with 18 bases left between them. Based on the CDR3 plus reference TRBV7-2 and TRBJ2-6, the full variable domain is GAGVSQSPSNKVTEKGKDVELRCDPISGHTALYWYRQSLGQGLEFLIYFQGNSAPDKSGLPSDRFSAERTGGSVSTLTIQRTQQEDSAVYLCASSPGIRSRGANVLTFGAGSRLTVL.

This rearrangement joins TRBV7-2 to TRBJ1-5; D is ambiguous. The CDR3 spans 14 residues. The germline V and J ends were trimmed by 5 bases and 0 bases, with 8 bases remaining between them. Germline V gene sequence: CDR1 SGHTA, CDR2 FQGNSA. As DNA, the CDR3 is TGTGCCAGCAGCCGACAATATAGCAATCAGCCCCAGCATTTT. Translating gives CASSRQYSNQPQHF.

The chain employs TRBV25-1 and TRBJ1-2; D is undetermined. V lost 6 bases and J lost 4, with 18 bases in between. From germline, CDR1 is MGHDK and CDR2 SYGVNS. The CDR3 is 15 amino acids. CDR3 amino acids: CASSGSAPHLYGYTF. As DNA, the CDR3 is TGTGCCAGCAGCGGATCAGCGCCCCACCTCTATGGCTACACCTTC.

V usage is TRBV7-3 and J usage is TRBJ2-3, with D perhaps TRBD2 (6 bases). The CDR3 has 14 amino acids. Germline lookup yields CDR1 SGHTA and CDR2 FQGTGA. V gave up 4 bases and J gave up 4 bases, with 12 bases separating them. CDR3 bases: TGTGCCAGCAGCTCTAGCGCCAAGGCAGATACGCAGTATTTT. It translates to CASSSSAKADTQYF.

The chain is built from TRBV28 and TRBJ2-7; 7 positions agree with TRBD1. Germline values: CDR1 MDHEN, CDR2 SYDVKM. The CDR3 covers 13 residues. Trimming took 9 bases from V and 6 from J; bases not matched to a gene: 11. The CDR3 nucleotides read TGTGCCAGTAAACAGGGGTATTGGAGCGAGCAGTACTTC. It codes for CASKQGYWSEQYF.

The CDR3 loop reads CASGQKGAQHF. The CDR3 nucleotides read TGTGCTAGTGGCCAGAAGGGGGCCCAGCATTTT. The chain combines TRBV12-5 with TRBJ1-5, with D possibly being TRBD1 (6 bases). The CDR3 runs 11 residues. Germline-derived CDR1 and CDR2 are LGHNT and FRNRAP. V shed 6 bases and J shed 11 bases, with 11 bases lying between them.

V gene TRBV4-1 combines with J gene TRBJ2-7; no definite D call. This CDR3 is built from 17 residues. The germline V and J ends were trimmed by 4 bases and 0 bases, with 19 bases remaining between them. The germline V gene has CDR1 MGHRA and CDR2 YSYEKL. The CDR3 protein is CASSPSPGGLSSYEQYF. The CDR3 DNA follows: TGCGCCAGCAGCCCCTCCCCCGGCGGTTTAAGCTCCTACGAGCAGTACTTC.

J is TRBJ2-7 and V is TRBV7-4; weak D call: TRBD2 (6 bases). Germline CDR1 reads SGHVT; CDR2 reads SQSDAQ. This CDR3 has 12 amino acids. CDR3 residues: CAVAGSWYEQYF. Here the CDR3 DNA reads TGTGCGGTGGCGGGAAGTTGGTACGAGCAGTACTTC. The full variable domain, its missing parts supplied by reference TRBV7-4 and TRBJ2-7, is GAGVSQSPRYKVAKRGRDVALRCDSISGHVTLYWYRQTLGQGSEVLTYSQSDAQRDKSGRPSGRFSAERPERSVSTLKIQRTEQGDSAVYLCAVAGSWYEQYFGPGTRLTVT.

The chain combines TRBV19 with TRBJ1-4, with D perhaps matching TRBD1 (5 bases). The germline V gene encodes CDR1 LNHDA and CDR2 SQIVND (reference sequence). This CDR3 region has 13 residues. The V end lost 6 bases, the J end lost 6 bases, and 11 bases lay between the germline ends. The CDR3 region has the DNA TGTGCCAGTAGGTGGCAGGGTGATGAAAAACTGTTTTTT. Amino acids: CASRWQGDEKLFF.

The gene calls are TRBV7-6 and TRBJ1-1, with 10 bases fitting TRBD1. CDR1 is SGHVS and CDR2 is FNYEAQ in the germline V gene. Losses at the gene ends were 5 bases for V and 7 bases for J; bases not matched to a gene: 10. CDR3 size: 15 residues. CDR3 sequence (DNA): TGTGCCAGCAGCATTAGACAGGGGGCGTTTGGTGAAGCTTTCTTT. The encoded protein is CASSIRQGAFGEAFF.

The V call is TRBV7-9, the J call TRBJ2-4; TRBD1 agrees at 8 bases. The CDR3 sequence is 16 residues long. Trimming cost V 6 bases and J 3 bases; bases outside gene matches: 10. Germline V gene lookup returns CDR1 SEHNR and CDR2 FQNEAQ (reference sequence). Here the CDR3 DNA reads TGTGCCAGCAGTCACCGACAGGGGATCGGCAAAAACATTCAGTACTTC. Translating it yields CASSHRQGIGKNIQYF.

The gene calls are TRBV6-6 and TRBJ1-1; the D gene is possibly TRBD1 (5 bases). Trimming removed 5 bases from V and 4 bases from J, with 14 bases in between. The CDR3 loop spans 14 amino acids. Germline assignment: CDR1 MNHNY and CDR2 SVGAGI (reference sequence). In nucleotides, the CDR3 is TGTGCCAGCAGTATAACCAGGGAGGGCACTGAAGCTTTCTTT. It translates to CASSITREGTEAFF.

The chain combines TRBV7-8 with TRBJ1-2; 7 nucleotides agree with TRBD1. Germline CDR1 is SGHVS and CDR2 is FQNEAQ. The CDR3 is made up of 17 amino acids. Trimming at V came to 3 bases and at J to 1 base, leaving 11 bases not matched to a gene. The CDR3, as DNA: TGTGCCAGCAGCTTGGGGGGCCCAGGGGGGGATAACTATGGCTACACCTTC. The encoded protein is CASSLGGPGGDNYGYTF. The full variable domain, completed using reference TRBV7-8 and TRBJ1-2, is GAGVSQSPRYKVAKRGQDVALRCDPISGHVSLFWYQQALGQGPEFLTYFQNEAQLDKSGLPSDRFFAERPEGSVSTLKIQRTQQEDSAVYLCASSLGGPGGDNYGYTFGSGTRLTVV.

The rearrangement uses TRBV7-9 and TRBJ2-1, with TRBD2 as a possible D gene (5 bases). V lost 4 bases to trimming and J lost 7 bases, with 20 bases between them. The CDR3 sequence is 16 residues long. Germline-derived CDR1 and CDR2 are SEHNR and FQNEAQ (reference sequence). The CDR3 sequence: CASSSVPVGLANEQFF. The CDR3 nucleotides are TGTGCCAGCAGCTCGGTCCCAGTTGGACTTGCTAATGAGCAGTTCTTC.

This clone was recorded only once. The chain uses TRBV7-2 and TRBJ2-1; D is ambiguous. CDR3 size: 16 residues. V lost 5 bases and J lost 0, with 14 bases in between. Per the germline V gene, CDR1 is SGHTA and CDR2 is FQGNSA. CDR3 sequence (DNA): TGTGCCAGCAGCCCACTCGAGTTCAGCTCCTACAATGAGCAGTTCTTC. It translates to CASSPLEFSSYNEQFF.

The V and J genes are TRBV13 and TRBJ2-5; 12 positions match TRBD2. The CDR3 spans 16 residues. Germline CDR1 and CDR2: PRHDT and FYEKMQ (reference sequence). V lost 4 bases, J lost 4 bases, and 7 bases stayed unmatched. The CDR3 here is CASSSWTSGTGETQYF. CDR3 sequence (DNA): TGTGCCAGCAGCTCTTGGACTAGCGGGACCGGAGAGACCCAGTACTTC.

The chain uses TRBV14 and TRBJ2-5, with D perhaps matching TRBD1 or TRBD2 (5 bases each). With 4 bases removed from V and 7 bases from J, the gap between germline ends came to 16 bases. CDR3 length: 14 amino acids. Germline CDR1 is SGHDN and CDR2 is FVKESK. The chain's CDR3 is CASSLPGPPVTQYF. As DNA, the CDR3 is TGTGCCAGCAGCCTACCGGGACCCCCGGTGACCCAGTACTTC. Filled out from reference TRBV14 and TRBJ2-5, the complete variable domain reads EAGVTQFPSHSVIEKGQTVTLRCDPISGHDNLYWYRRVMGKEIKFLLHFVKESKQDESGMPNNRFLAERTGGTYSTLKVQPAELEDSGVYFCASSLPGPPVTQYFGPGTRLLVL.

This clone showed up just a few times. The CDR3 loop reads CASSQDREGPYNEQFF. The CDR3 coding sequence is TGCGCCAGCAGCCAAGACCGGGAGGGCCCCTACAATGAGCAGTTCTTC. This chain connects TRBV4-3 to TRBJ2-1; 8 nucleotides align to TRBD2. This CDR3 comprises 16 residues. J gave up 2 bases and V 0 bases, and 3 bases lay outside the gene matches. The V gene's germline CDR1 is LGHNA and CDR2 YSLEER.

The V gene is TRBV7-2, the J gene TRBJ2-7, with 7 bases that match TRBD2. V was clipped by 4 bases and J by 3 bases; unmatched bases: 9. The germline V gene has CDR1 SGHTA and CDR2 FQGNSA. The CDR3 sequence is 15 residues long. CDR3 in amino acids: CASSSLGTTYYEQYF. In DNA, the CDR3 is TGTGCCAGCAGCTCCCTCGGGACTACTTACTACGAGCAGTACTTC. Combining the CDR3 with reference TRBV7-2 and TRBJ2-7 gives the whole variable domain GAGVSQSPSNKVTEKGKDVELRCDPISGHTALYWYRQSLGQGLEFLIYFQGNSAPDKSGLPSDRFSAERTGGSVSTLTIQRTQQEDSAVYLCASSSLGTTYYEQYFGPGTRLTVT.

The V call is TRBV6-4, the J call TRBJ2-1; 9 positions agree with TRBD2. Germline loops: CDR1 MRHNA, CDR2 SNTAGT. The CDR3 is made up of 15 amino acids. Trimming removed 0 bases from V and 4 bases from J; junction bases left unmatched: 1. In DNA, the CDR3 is TGTGCCAGCAGTGACTCTAGCGGGAGTTACAATGAGCAGTTCTTC. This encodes CASSDSSGSYNEQFF.

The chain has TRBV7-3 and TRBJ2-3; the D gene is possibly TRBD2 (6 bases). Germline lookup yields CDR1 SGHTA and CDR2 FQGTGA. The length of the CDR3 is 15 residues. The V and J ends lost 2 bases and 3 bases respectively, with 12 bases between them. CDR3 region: CASSLGNGGTDTQYF. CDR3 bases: TGTGCCAGCAGCTTAGGGAACGGGGGAACAGATACGCAGTATTTT.

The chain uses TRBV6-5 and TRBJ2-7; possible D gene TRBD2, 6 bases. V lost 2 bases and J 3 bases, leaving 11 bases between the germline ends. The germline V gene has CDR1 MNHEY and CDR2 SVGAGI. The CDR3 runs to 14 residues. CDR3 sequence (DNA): TGTGCCAGCAGTTACGACGGAGGGATCTACGAGCAGTACTTC. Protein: CASSYDGGIYEQYF.

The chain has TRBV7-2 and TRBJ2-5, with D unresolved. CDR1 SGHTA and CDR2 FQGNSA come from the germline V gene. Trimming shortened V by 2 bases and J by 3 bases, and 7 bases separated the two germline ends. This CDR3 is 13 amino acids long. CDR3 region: CASSLNYEETQYF. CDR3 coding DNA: TGTGCCAGCAGCTTAAATTACGAAGAGACCCAGTACTTC.

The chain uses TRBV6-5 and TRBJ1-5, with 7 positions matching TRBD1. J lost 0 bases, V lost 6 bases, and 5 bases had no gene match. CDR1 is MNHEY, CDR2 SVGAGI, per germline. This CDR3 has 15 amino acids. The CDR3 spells CASRPGTDSNQPQHF. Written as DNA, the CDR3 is TGTGCCAGCAGACCTGGGACAGATAGCAATCAGCCCCAGCATTTT.

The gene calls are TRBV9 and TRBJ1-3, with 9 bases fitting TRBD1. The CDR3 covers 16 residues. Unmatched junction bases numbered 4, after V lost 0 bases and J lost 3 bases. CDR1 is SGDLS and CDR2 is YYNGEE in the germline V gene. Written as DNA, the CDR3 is TGTGCCAGCAGCGTAGGCACAGGGGGCAATGGAAACACCATATATTTT. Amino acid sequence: CASSVGTGGNGNTIYF.

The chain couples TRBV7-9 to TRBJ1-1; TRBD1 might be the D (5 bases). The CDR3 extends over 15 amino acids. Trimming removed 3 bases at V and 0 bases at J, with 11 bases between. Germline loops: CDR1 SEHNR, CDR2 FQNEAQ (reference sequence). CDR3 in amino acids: CASSFTGRMNTEAFF. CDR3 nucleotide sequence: TGTGCCAGCAGCTTTACGGGACGGATGAACACTGAAGCTTTCTTT.

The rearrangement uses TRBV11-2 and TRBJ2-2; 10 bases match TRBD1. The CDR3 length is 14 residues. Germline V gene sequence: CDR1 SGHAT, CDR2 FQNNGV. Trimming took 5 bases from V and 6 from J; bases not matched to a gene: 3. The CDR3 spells CASSAGQGAGELFF. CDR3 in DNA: TGTGCCAGCAGCGCCGGACAGGGGGCCGGGGAGCTGTTTTTT.

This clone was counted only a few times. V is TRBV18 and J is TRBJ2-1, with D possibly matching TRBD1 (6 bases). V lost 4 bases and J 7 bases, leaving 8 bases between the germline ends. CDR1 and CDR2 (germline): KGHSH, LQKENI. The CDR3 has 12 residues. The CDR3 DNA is TGTGCCAGCTCACAACAGGGTAATGAGCAGTTCTTC. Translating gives CASSQQGNEQFF.